The rows below give T cell receptor beta chains drawn from one sample of a study of T cell responses to AZD1222 COVID-19 vaccine. Using immunoSEQ multiplex PCR, the repertoire was profiled, and TCRdb retains in-frame clones only, with some absent. The table shows more than 110,000 clones, with about nine tenths occurring only once. The material was peripheral blood, obtained on day 0 of AZD1222 vaccination. All receptors derive from an adult in good health. CDR3s leave out the opening cysteine and the closing phenylalanine or tryptophan. A D gene is named only where the DNA matches it firmly. Clone size is not always given. Where it is, it says once, few, many or a class for expanded clones.

V gene: TRBV6-5
D gene: TRBD2
clone size: NA
J gene: TRBJ2-3
CDR3 protein: ASSYSLLAGGDTQY

V gene: TRBV6-5
D gene: NA
clone size: NA
J gene: TRBJ2-6
CDR3 protein: ASSYSGSGANVLT

V gene: TRBV24-1
D gene: NA
clone size: NA
J gene: TRBJ2-3
CDR3 protein: ATSDPRIIGKDTQY

V gene: TRBV7-9
D gene: NA
clone size: NA
J gene: TRBJ1-4
CDR3 protein: ASSLIGGEKLF

V gene: TRBV2
D gene: TRBD1
clone size: NA
J gene: TRBJ2-2
CDR3 protein: ASSPGTGANTGELF

V gene: TRBV28
D gene: NA
clone size: once
J gene: TRBJ1-5
CDR3 protein: ASSLYVGASNQPQH

V gene: TRBV5-5
D gene: NA
clone size: once
J gene: TRBJ1-2
CDR3 protein: ASSLGQVLYGYT

V gene: TRBV7-9
D gene: NA
clone size: once
J gene: TRBJ2-7
CDR3 protein: ASSTDYYEQY

V gene: TRBV29-1
D gene: TRBD1
clone size: once
J gene: TRBJ2-1
CDR3 protein: SVEYTGGFLYNEQF

V gene: TRBV5-1
D gene: NA
clone size: NA
J gene: TRBJ2-1
CDR3 protein: ASTRDSYNEQF

V gene: TRBV7-8
D gene: TRBD2
clone size: NA
J gene: TRBJ2-3
CDR3 protein: ASSLTPRGSTDTQY

V gene: TRBV28
D gene: NA
clone size: NA
J gene: TRBJ1-3
CDR3 protein: ASSAEGYTIY

V gene: TRBV6-1
D gene: NA
clone size: NA
J gene: TRBJ1-2
CDR3 protein: ASSETKRDFGYT

V gene: TRBV6-5
D gene: NA
clone size: NA
J gene: TRBJ1-3
CDR3 protein: ASTETYTGNTIY

V gene: TRBV2
D gene: NA
clone size: NA
J gene: TRBJ2-1
CDR3 protein: ADLDVGGPGGEQF

V gene: TRBV3-1/TRBV3-2
D gene: NA
clone size: NA
J gene: TRBJ1-5
CDR3 protein: ASSQDQEGRPQH

V gene: TRBV4-2
D gene: TRBD2
clone size: once
J gene: TRBJ2-2
CDR3 protein: ASSQASGGNTGELF

V gene: TRBV28
D gene: NA
clone size: once
J gene: TRBJ1-5
CDR3 protein: ASSPTLPSQPQH

V gene: TRBV4-2
D gene: TRBD1
clone size: NA
J gene: TRBJ1-2
CDR3 protein: ASSQDLGTGVGYT